This TCR beta chain was obtained from a study of blood T cell dynamics during melanoma immunotherapy. Study-wide context: Standard first-line treatment here was pembrolizumab or nivolumab plus ipilimumab in metastatic melanoma.

Remarks on this clone: Antigen specificity is unknown.

Per germline, CDR1 MDHEN and CDR2 SYDVKM. The V segment lost 8 bases and the J segment 2 bases; nucleotides outside the gene matches: 10. The CDR3 extends over 16 amino acids. Time point: pre-treatment baseline. Samples come from before therapy and from week 3 after the first blockade cycle. Findings and limits, study-wide: The study could not tell melanoma-specific clones from general immune activation. PBMC repertoires of eventual disease-control patients split at W3 into clonality or diversity gains.

Assay used: immunoSEQ multiplex PCR; TCRdb lists only in-frame clones, some missing. Here the sample spans roughly 10,000 clones, about nine tenths being singletons. This material consisted of blood, taken from a patient treated with checkpoint blockade. This chain connects TRBV28 to TRBJ2-2, with 8 bases aligning to TRBD2. This receptor was obtained from a human donor with melanoma. The CDR3 nucleotides are TGTGCCAGCCGATCGACTAGCGCCATTAACACCGGGGAGCTGTTTTTT. Translation gives CASRSTSAINTGELFF.